These T cell receptor beta chains were read from a single sample in a study of pediatric ulcerative colitis. Data came from immunoSEQ multiplex PCR; TCRdb stores just in-frame clones and leaves some out. This sample carries tens of thousands of clones, 60% to 75% of them seen once, and the ten largest clones take approximately 0.74%. Sequencing input: gut tissue. These receptor sequences come from a boy younger than 18 with moderate ulcerative colitis. Each CDR3 is given with its conserved first and last residue.

TRBV18	CASSSRTGRDTEAFF
TRBV21-1	CASSKGGSRGLPYEQYF
TRBV28	CASSSRKGWGNSPLHF
TRBV9	CASSVGISGSTDTQYF
TRBV6-5	CASRTTAASFSEQFF
TRBV10-1	CASSDLQINEQFF
TRBV10-3	CAIRDTGGFTDTQYF
TRBV25-1	CASSLQGGYVDEQYF
TRBV21-1	CASSFRQSSITEAFF
TRBV6-5	CASRRASTNEKLFF
TRBV7-6	CASSLAPAGGYNEQFF
TRBV20-1	CSAGTGVGYTF
TRBV4-1	CASSQGTPNQPQHF
TRBV5-6	CASSLSGQGRYGYTF
TRBV5-6	CASSRVRNEQFF
TRBV5-8	CASSYQTGSNYGYTF
TRBV27	CASSSLSVTYEQYF
TRBV14	CASSPGVLTVDEQFF
TRBV7-2	CASSLVWGEYNEQFF
TRBV18	CASSRAGVKNTEAFF
TRBV19	CASSIGRATGNTIYF
TRBV9	CASSVGVAGSQETQYF
TRBV10-3	CATKGGQSTNEKLFF
TRBV6-1	CASSEGGTDYEQYF
TRBV27	CASSLGQDPGPQHF
TRBV7-2	CASSLEARMGTQYF
TRBV6-5	CASSYRPGSSYEQYF
TRBV7-5	CARSFWTRESTDTQYF
TRBV2	CASKWSYGEFF
TRBV2	CASSEGGPGSDTQYF
TRBV2	CASGTGTEAFF
TRBV7-9	CASTPTAESNTGELFF
TRBV20-1	CSAATDRGYTF
TRBV18	CASSPGLAVRYTGELFF
TRBV7-2	CASSLSGTGYEKLFF